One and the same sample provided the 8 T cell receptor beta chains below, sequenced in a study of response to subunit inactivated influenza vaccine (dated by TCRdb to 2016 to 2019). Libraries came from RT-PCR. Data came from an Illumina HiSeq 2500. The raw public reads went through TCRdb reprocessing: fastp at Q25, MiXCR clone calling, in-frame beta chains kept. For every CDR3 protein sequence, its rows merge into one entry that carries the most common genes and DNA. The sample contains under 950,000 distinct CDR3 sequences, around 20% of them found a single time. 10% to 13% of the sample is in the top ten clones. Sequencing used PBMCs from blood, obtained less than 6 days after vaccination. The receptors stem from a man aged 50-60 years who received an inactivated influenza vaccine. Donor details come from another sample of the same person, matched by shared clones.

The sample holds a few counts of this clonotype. CDR3 DNA: TGTGCCACCAGTGACCTTGGACAGGGGGTTGATGGCTACACCTTC. Translation gives CATSDLGQGVDGYTF. The chain joins TRBV24-1 to TRBJ1-2, with 10 bases that match TRBD1. This CDR3 has 15 amino acids. CDR1 and CDR2 (germline): KGHDR, SFDVKD. V shed 4 bases and J 6 bases; nucleotides not matched to a gene: 7.

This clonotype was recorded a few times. CDR3 nucleotide sequence: TGCAGTGCTAGATCATTAGCCGAGCCTCTCCTTTTGCAGTACTTC. Its translation: CSARSLAEPLLLQYF. The J gene is TRBJ2-7, the V gene TRBV20-1; no definite D call. Trimming pared 2 bases from V and 9 bases from J, leaving 23 bases between. CDR1 is DFQATT and CDR2 is SNEGSKA in the germline V gene (reference sequence). CDR3 length: 15 residues.

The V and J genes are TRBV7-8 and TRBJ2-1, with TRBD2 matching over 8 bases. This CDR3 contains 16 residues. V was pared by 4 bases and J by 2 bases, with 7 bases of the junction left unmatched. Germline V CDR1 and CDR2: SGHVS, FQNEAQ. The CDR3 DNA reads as TGTGCCAGCAGCTCACCAGCGGGAGTTGCCTACAATGAGCAGTTCTTC. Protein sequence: CASSSPAGVAYNEQFF.

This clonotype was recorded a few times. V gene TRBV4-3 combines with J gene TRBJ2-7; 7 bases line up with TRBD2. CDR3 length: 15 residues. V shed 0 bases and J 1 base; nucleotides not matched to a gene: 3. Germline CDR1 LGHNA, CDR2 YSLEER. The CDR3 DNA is TGCGCCAGCAGCCAAGACCCCGGGGGGTCCTACGAGCAGTACTTC. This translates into CASSQDPGGSYEQYF.

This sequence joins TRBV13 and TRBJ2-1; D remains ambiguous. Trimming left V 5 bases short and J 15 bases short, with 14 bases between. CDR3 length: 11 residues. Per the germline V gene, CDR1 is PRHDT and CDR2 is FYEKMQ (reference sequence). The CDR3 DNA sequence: TGTGCCAGCAGCCGAGGCCTAGAAGCGTTCTTC. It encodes CASSRGLEAFF.

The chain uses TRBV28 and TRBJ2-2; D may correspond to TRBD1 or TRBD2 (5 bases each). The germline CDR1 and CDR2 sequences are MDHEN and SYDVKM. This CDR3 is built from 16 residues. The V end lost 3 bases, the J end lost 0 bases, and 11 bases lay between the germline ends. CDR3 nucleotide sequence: TGTGCCAGCAGTTTGAGGGACGGAACGAACACCGGGGAGCTGTTTTTT. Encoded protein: CASSLRDGTNTGELFF.

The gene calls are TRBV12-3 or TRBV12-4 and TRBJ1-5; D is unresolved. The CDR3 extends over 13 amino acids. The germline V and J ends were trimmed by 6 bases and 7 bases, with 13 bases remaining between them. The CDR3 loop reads CASSPGTLQPQHF. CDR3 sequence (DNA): TGTGCCAGCAGCCCCGGCACATTACAGCCCCAGCATTTT.

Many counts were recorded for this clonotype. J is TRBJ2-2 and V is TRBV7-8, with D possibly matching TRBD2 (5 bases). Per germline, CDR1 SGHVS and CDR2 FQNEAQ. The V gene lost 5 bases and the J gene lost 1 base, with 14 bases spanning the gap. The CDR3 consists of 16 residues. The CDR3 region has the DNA TGTGCCAGCAGCACAATACCGGGAATGAACACCGGGGAGCTGTTTTTT. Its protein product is CASSTIPGMNTGELFF.